This entry is about one T cell receptor beta chain. Amplified TCR beta CDR3 regions were obtained using RNA transcripts as template. HTBI primers primed a first-round RT-PCR, and a second-round multiplex PCR followed. In TCRdb, the multiplex PCR reads were re-called with MiXCR into one record per CDR3 protein. The top ten hold 23% of the sample, which has about 48,000 distinct CDR3 sequences, 50% seen once. CDR1 SGHKS and CDR2 YYEKEE come from the germline V gene (reference sequence). The germline V and J ends were trimmed by 3 bases and 6 bases, with 16 bases remaining between them. The CDR3 contains 15 residues. This specimen comes from a study of Graves' ophthalmopathy and Graves' hyperthyroidism. Those donors who had ophthalmopathy presented with moderate-to-severe activity, a CAS of ≥3, a NOSPECS of ≥4 and a duration under 3 months. The PBMCs were taken from around 9.1 ml of fresh peripheral blood.

This chain links TRBV5-5 with TRBJ1-5; possibly TRBD1 for D (6 bases). The specimen sequenced was peripheral blood. This TCR came from an adult man with Graves' ophthalmopathy. CDR3 region: CASSSIGTWGQPQHF. The CDR3 coding sequence is TGTGCCAGCAGCTCAATCGGGACATGGGGTCAGCCCCAGCATTTT.